This entry is about one TCR beta chain. The data belong to a study of OX40 agonist ivuxolimab in advanced cancers. About the study: Participants averaged about 60 years of age (range about 23 to 80) and were 75% to 90% male.

The protocol was immunoSEQ multiplex PCR, while the TCRdb copy is restricted to in-frame clones and leaves out a portion. The repertoire holds 50,000 to 75,000 clones, roughly nine tenths seen once, with about 0.8% in the top ten. V was pared by 6 bases and J by 4 bases, with 13 bases between. The CDR3 runs 13 residues. CDR1 MNHNY and CDR2 SVGAGI come from the germline V gene (reference sequence). This sequence was found in an adult with an advanced solid tumor such as melanoma, head and neck, liver or kidney cancer. Sequencing was performed on CD4+ or CD8+ T cells sorted from blood, taken in a trial of the OX40 agonist ivuxolimab. This rearrangement joins TRBV6-6 to TRBJ2-7, with D possibly matching TRBD1 (5 bases). In nucleotides, the CDR3 is TGTGCCAGCAGAATCCAGGGTCGGTACGAGCAGTACTTC. This codes for CASRIQGRYEQYF.